These 8 T cell receptor beta chains were sequenced from one sample in a study of vaccination and CD4 T cells after COVID-19. The time point was: late sampling 161 to 241 days after vaccination in a few convalescent patients. As to treatment: approximately 9-day PBMC culture with coronavirus spike peptide pools or control peptides (ViraFEST assay). Oncomine TCR Beta short-read sequencing was applied to DNA from cultured CD4+ T cells. TCRdb re-called the PCR reads with MiXCR, one entry per CDR3 protein. This sample carries 20,000 to 25,000 distinct CDR3 sequences, about 46% of them seen once, and the ten largest clones take less than 15%. The antigens these receptors bind are not known. Specimen: CD4+ T cells from blood, cultured in vitro, collected about 7 months after SARS-CoV-2 vaccination. These receptor sequences come from a human donor who had recovered from COVID-19.

The V call is TRBV2, the J call TRBJ1-2, with D uncertain. Germline V gives CDR1 SNHLY, CDR2 FYNNEI. The CDR3 is 13 amino acids. V was pared by 2 bases and J by 4 bases, with 8 bases between. CDR3 bases: TGTGCCAGCAGTGAAAACGGTCCCTATGGCTACACCTTC. Encoded protein: CASSENGPYGYTF.

This chain uses TRBV7-6 with TRBJ2-7; TRBD1 matches at 10 bases. CDR1 is SGHVS, CDR2 FNYEAQ, per germline. V shed 0 bases, J shed 4 bases, and the junction held 3 bases outside the gene matches. The CDR3 is 15 amino acids. CDR3 nucleotides: TGTGCCAGCAGCTTAGCCGGGACAGGGGCTTACGAGCAGTACTTC. Protein: CASSLAGTGAYEQYF.

This clonotype was counted between two and nine times. V is TRBV28 and J is TRBJ1-2, with D perhaps TRBD1 (5 bases). CDR1 and CDR2 from the germline V gene are MDHEN and SYDVKM. The CDR3 consists of 14 residues. With 3 bases removed from V and 7 bases from J, the gap between germline ends came to 15 bases. The CDR3 DNA is TGTGCCAGCAGTTTCCCCCCAGGGTTAGGTGGCTACACCTTC. As protein: CASSFPPGLGGYTF.

The V gene is TRBV7-9, the J gene TRBJ1-6, with no clear D. Germline CDR1 reads SEHNR; CDR2 reads FQNEAQ (reference sequence). V was shortened by 0 bases and J by 8 bases, with 5 bases between the two germline ends. The CDR3 totals 13 residues. In DNA, the CDR3 is TGTGCCAGCAGCTTAGCCGCTTATTCACCCCTCCACTTT. Translating gives CASSLAAYSPLHF.

This clonotype was counted a few times. The rearrangement joins TRBV20-1 to TRBJ2-1, with 9 bases identical to TRBD2. V was pared by 0 bases and J by 14 bases, with 11 bases of the junction left unmatched. This CDR3 region has 14 residues. Looked up from germline, CDR1 is DFQATT and CDR2 is SNEGSKA (reference sequence). CDR3 sequence: CSARDPVGSGREFF. The CDR3 bases are TGCAGTGCTAGAGACCCCGTGGGTAGCGGGAGAGAGTTCTTC.

This clonotype has only a few counts. This chain connects TRBV7-9 to TRBJ2-6, with 7 bases lining up with TRBD1. The CDR3 contains 19 residues. The J segment lost 7 bases and the V segment lost 5 bases, leaving 20 bases of the junction unmatched. Per germline, CDR1 SEHNR and CDR2 FQNEAQ (reference sequence). The CDR3 here is CASSPTGTANYLGANVLTF. CDR3 DNA: TGTGCCAGCAGCCCGACCGGGACAGCTAATTATCTGGGAGCCAACGTCCTGACTTTC.

The chain combines TRBV11-3 with TRBJ2-1; maybe TRBD2 (6 bases). This CDR3 spans 15 amino acids. CDR1 and CDR2 (germline): SGHNT, YENEEA. Trimming took off 5 bases at V and 1 base at J, with 12 bases between the two ends. The CDR3 DNA reads TGTGCCAGCAGCCGGAGGGCCCAGTCCTACAATGAGCAGTTCTTC. Residues: CASSRRAQSYNEQFF. The full variable domain, its missing parts supplied by reference TRBV11-3 and TRBJ2-1, is EAGVVQSPRYKIIEKKQPVAFWCNPISGHNTLYWYLQNLGQGPELLIRYENEEAVDDSQLPKDRFSAERLKGVDSTLKIQPAELGDSAVYLCASSRRAQSYNEQFFGPGTRLTVL.

The rearrangement links TRBV6-5 to TRBJ1-2; 7 bases agree with TRBD1. Unmatched junction bases numbered 8, after V lost 2 bases and J lost 11 bases. This CDR3 is 13 amino acids long. Germline V gene data show CDR1 as MNHEY and CDR2 as SVGAGI. The CDR3 DNA reads as TGTGCCAGCAGTTACGACAGGGCGAGAACTTACACCTTC. Its protein is CASSYDRARTYTF.